The sequence of this T cell receptor beta chain was determined in a study of sequential checkpoint blockade in melanoma. Looking at the study overall: Matched biopsies came pretreatment and at week 13 for some 22 patients. General study results and limits: T-cell fraction and clonality followed PD-L1 and CD8+ counts, not mutational load.

Between the trimmed V and J ends, which lost 5 bases and 2 bases, there was a span of 11 bases. From germline, CDR1 is SGHRS and CDR2 YFSETQ. The length of the CDR3 is 15 residues. Note on this clone: Its antigen is still unknown.

Treatment indicated: randomized to nivolumab then ipilimumab (arm A) or the reverse (arm B). Measured with immunoSEQ multiplex PCR; TCRdb has only the in-frame clones, and not every one. The table shows some 2,000 clones, with around a third occurring only once. Here the sequenced sample was tumor tissue (inferred from file names), taken from a patient given nivolumab and ipilimumab in sequence. This rearrangement joins TRBV5-1 to TRBJ1-6; no clear D gene. This receptor was identified in a human donor with melanoma. The CDR3 DNA reads TGCGCCAGCAGTTCGGGGTCGCCCTATAATTCACCCCTCCACTTT. It yields the protein CASSSGSPYNSPLHF.